These T cell receptor beta chains were read from a single sample in a study of T cell responses to AZD1222 COVID-19 vaccine. Generated by immunoSEQ multiplex PCR, the TCRdb table keeps only in-frame clones and is missing some. Of 57,000 or so clones in the sample, over 60% were seen once. Source: peripheral blood, taken on day 0 of AZD1222 vaccination. The origin of the receptors is an adult in good health. CDR3s include the opening cysteine and the closing phenylalanine or tryptophan. Fields, in order: J gene, D gene, V gene, clone size, CDR3 protein, CDR3 DNA. A D gene is named only where the DNA matches it firmly. The size field is filled for only some rows; it gives once, few, many or a size class.

TRBJ2-1 - TRBV9 - CASSASGEQFF TGTGCCAGCAGCGCCTCAGGTGAGCAGTTCTTC
TRBJ2-7 - TRBV7-8 - CASSLVGRGRSRADEQYF TGTGCCAGCAGCTTAGTGGGAAGGGGAAGGAGCAGGGCAGACGAGCAGTACTTC
TRBJ1-1 TRBD1 TRBV19 - CASSITGGLGDTEAFF TGTGCCAGTAGTATAACAGGGGGCTTGGGGGACACTGAAGCTTTCTTT
TRBJ2-3 TRBD1 TRBV5-1 - CASSFGRGSLTDTQYF TGCGCCAGCAGCTTTGGCAGGGGGTCTCTGACAGATACGCAGTATTTT
TRBJ1-1 - TRBV5-1 - CASSTFTDREAFF TGCGCCAGCAGCACCTTCACGGACAGAGAAGCTTTCTTT
TRBJ1-4 - TRBV20-1 few CSASSPWGAANEKLFF TGCAGTGCGAGTAGTCCATGGGGGGCAGCTAATGAAAAACTGTTTTTT
TRBJ2-3 - TRBV7-3 - CASSHYPTDTQYF TGTGCCAGCAGCCATTACCCGACAGATACGCAGTATTTT
TRBJ2-3 TRBD2 TRBV4-3 - CASSPSAGLAGTTDTQYF TGCGCCAGCAGCCCCTCGGCTGGACTAGCGGGGACCACAGATACGCAGTATTTT
TRBJ1-5 TRBD1 TRBV6-6 - CASSSQGTGGNQPQHF TGTGCCAGCAGTTCACAGGGGACGGGGGGCAATCAGCCCCAGCATTTT
TRBJ1-1 - TRBV2 - CASSEASRGDPEAFF TGTGCCAGCAGTGAAGCTAGTCGAGGGGACCCCGAAGCTTTCTTT
TRBJ1-4 TRBD1 TRBV3-1/TRBV3-2 - CASSQEGQGAGDEKLFF TGTGCCAGCAGCCAAGAGGGACAGGGGGCCGGAGATGAAAAACTGTTTTTT
TRBJ1-1 TRBD1 TRBV19 once CASSRTGDTEAFF TGTGCCAGTAGTAGGACAGGGGACACTGAAGCTTTCTTT
TRBJ1-5 - TRBV4-3 - CASSLTRGSFLHF TGCGCCAGCAGCCTTACCCGGGGCAGTTTCTTGCATTTT
TRBJ2-7 - TRBV6-2/TRBV6-3 few CASSWGDEQYF TGTGCCAGCAGTTGGGGGGACGAGCAGTACTTC
TRBJ2-3 TRBD2 TRBV4-3 - CASSLAQRGITDTQYF TGCGCCAGCAGCCTAGCACAGCGGGGGATCACAGATACGCAGTATTTT
TRBJ2-1 - TRBV27 once CASSFHSQQFF TGTGCCAGCAGTTTTCATAGTCAGCAGTTCTTC
TRBJ1-3 - TRBV2 - CASRVGVSGNTIYF TGTGCCAGCAGGGTTGGGGTCTCTGGAAACACCATATATTTT
TRBJ1-1 - TRBV5-1 - CASSLEAGMNTEAFF TGCGCCAGCAGCTTGGAGGCAGGGATGAACACTGAAGCTTTCTTT
TRBJ2-6 - TRBV6-2/TRBV6-3 - CASSLDFSGANVLTF TGTGCCAGCAGCCTAGACTTCTCTGGGGCCAACGTCCTGACTTTC
TRBJ1-2 - TRBV29-1 - CSVADGLFYGYTF TGCAGCGTGGCGGACGGTCTTTTCTATGGCTACACCTTC
TRBJ2-5 - TRBV28 - CASSLGETQYF TGTGCCAGCAGTCTGGGGGAGACCCAGTACTTC
TRBJ2-1 - TRBV29-1 once CSASDNEQFF TGCAGCGCGTCGGACAATGAGCAGTTCTTC
TRBJ2-2 TRBD2 TRBV7-6 - CASSPYGRGAGTGELFF TGTGCCAGCAGCCCCTACGGGCGGGGGGCGGGCACCGGGGAGCTGTTTTTT
TRBJ1-3 TRBD1 TRBV29-1 - CSAVRGLGGNTIYF TGCAGCGCTGTGAGGGGGCTCGGTGGAAACACCATATATTTT
TRBJ2-6 - TRBV4-2 - CASSQSGSSGANVLTF TGTGCCAGCAGCCAGTCAGGGTCCTCTGGGGCCAACGTCCTGACTTTC
TRBJ1-3 TRBD1 TRBV5-4 few CASSLDRTGNTIYF TGTGCCAGCAGCCTGGACAGGACTGGAAACACCATATATTTT
TRBJ2-5 - TRBV11-3 - CASSLNQETQYF TGTGCCAGCAGCCTCAACCAAGAGACCCAGTACTTC
TRBJ2-1 - TRBV27 few CASSIQGFYNEQFF TGTGCCAGCAGTATCCAGGGTTTCTACAATGAGCAGTTCTTC
TRBJ1-6 TRBD1 TRBV4-1 - CASSSDAGQGVSPLHF TGCGCCAGCAGCTCCGACGCGGGACAGGGTGTTTCACCCCTCCACTTT
TRBJ2-3 - TRBV19 - CATSWGGSTDTQYF TGTGCCACCTCCTGGGGGGGCAGCACAGATACGCAGTATTTT
TRBJ1-5 - TRBV12-3/TRBV12-4 - CASSLDWSQPQHF TGTGCCAGCAGTTTAGATTGGAGTCAGCCCCAGCATTTT
TRBJ2-7 TRBD1 TRBV7-2 - CASTLGGSRQRRDEQYF TGTGCCAGCACCCTAGGGGGCAGCCGACAACGCCGCGACGAGCAGTACTTC
TRBJ2-3 - TRBV7-2 - CASSLGRSTDTQYF TGTGCCAGCAGCTTAGGGAGAAGCACAGATACGCAGTATTTT
TRBJ1-2 - TRBV5-4 - CASSLETGYGYTF TGTGCCAGCAGCTTGGAGACAGGCTATGGCTACACCTTC
TRBJ2-6 - TRBV2 - CVSTGDSLSGANVLTF TGTGTCAGCACGGGGGACAGCCTTTCTGGGGCCAACGTCCTGACTTTC
TRBJ2-1 TRBD2 TRBV30 - CAWSGLANEQFF TGTGCCTGGAGTGGACTAGCGAATGAGCAGTTCTTC
TRBJ2-5 TRBD2 TRBV10-3 - CAISERLAGGEETQYF TGTGCCATCAGTGAGAGACTAGCGGGGGGGGAAGAGACCCAGTACTTC
TRBJ2-3 - TRBV9 - CASSLRPDTQYF TGTGCCAGCAGCCTTAGGCCGGATACGCAGTATTTT
TRBJ1-1 - TRBV27 - CASTGGVRNTEAFF TGTGCCAGCACTGGCGGCGTCCGGAACACTGAAGCTTTCTTT
TRBJ1-3 TRBD1 TRBV27 - CASGQGATGGVAGNTIYF TGTGCCAGCGGACAGGGGGCGACCGGGGGGGTAGCTGGAAACACCATATATTTT
TRBJ1-2 - TRBV7-2 - CASSWSGSGNGYTF TGTGCCAGCAGTTGGTCGGGGTCGGGTAATGGCTACACCTTC
TRBJ1-1 - TRBV7-2 - CASSPQQGLSAFF TGTGCCAGCAGCCCGCAACAGGGCCTGAGTGCTTTCTTT
TRBJ1-1 - TRBV20-1 - CSGRQNTEAFF TGCAGCGGGAGACAGAACACTGAAGCTTTCTTT
TRBJ1-5 TRBD1 TRBV7-2 - CASSRGQGNQPQHF TGTGCCAGCAGCCGGGGACAGGGTAATCAGCCCCAGCATTTT
TRBJ2-3 - TRBV24-1 - CATSDFRAGARDTQYF TGTGCCACCAGTGATTTTCGGGCCGGGGCAAGAGATACGCAGTATTTT
TRBJ2-1 TRBD2 TRBV3-1/TRBV3-2 - CASSQDLERGDNNEQFF TGTGCCAGCAGCCAAGATCTGGAGCGGGGGGACAACAATGAGCAGTTCTTC
TRBJ2-1 - TRBV7-6 - CASSSTVLGYNEQFF TGTGCCAGCAGCTCTACGGTGCTTGGCTACAATGAGCAGTTCTTC
TRBJ2-3 - TRBV7-9 - CASSPFDSPGTDTQYF TGTGCCAGCAGCCCGTTTGACTCGCCCGGCACAGATACGCAGTATTTT
TRBJ1-2 TRBD1 TRBV12-3/TRBV12-4 - CASTSTGTGYTF TGTGCCAGCACCTCGACAGGGACTGGCTACACCTTC
TRBJ1-1 - TRBV28 - CASDSRGLNTEAFF TGTGCCAGTGACAGCCGGGGGCTGAACACTGAAGCTTTCTTT
TRBJ2-3 - TRBV7-2 - CASSFWGVGTDTQYF TGTGCCAGCAGCTTCTGGGGAGTGGGCACAGATACGCAGTATTTT
TRBJ1-2 - TRBV12-3/TRBV12-4 - CASSIGGPYGYTF TGTGCCAGCAGTATCGGGGGGCCCTATGGCTACACCTTC
TRBJ2-1 TRBD2 TRBV5-4 - CASSPAASGGAGSSEQFF TGTGCCAGCAGCCCGGCTGCTAGCGGGGGGGCCGGCTCTTCTGAGCAGTTCTTC
TRBJ2-7 - TRBV28 few CASTLVGSSYEQYF TGTGCCAGCACCCTTGTCGGGAGCTCCTACGAGCAGTACTTC
TRBJ1-4 - TRBV7-3 - CASSLQGSPTNEKLFF TGTGCCAGCAGCTTGCAGGGGAGTCCAACTAATGAAAAACTGTTTTTT
TRBJ1-1 TRBD1 TRBV7-8 few CASSPGQERREAFF TGTGCCAGCAGTCCGGGACAGGAAAGAAGAGAAGCTTTCTTT
TRBJ1-1 - TRBV5-1 - CASSSVGMNTEAFF TGCGCCAGCAGCTCGGTGGGCATGAACACTGAAGCTTTCTTT
TRBJ1-2 TRBD1 TRBV7-9 few CASSPGTGGLGYTF TGTGCCAGCAGCCCCGGGACAGGGGGTTTGGGCTACACCTTC
TRBJ2-5 - TRBV9 - CASSPHRFQETQYF TGTGCCAGCAGCCCCCACAGGTTCCAAGAGACCCAGTACTTC
TRBJ1-5 - TRBV6-2/TRBV6-3 - CASSPRGNGPNQPQHF TGTGCCAGCAGTCCCAGGGGAAACGGGCCCAATCAGCCCCAGCATTTT